The present T cell receptor beta chain was sequenced within a study of graft-versus-host responses after intestinal transplantation. In germline, CDR1 is MNHNY, CDR2 SVGAGI (reference sequence). The CDR3 has 16 residues. Trimming cost V 2 bases and J 0 bases, with 11 bases left between them. Study conclusions and caveats: In recipient marrow, GvH clones were found, and some appeared first in ileum or blood.

A note on this clone: Its target is not known.

Assay used: immunoSEQ multiplex PCR; TCRdb lists only in-frame clones, some missing. The sample has over 70,000 clones, 90% seen once. The receptor was derived from a human donor who was the organ donor for an intestinal transplant. Sequencing used unstimulated CD8+ T cells sorted from spleen or lymph node cells, obtained before transplant. The chain couples TRBV6-6 to TRBJ1-5, with a tentative D call TRBD1 (5 bases). CDR3 sequence (DNA): TGTGCCAGCAGTTACAGACAGCCCCGTAGCAATCAGCCCCAGCATTTT. It translates to CASSYRQPRSNQPQHF.